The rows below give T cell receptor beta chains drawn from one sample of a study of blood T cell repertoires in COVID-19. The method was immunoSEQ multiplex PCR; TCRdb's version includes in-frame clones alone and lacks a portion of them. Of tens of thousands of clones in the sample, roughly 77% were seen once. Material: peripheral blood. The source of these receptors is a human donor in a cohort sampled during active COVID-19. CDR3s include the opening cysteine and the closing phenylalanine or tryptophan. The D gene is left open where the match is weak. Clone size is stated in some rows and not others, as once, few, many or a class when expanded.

CDR3: CASSLLGLAGGQADTQYF; DNA: TGTGCCAGCAGCCTCTTGGGACTAGCGGGAGGGCAAGCAGATACGCAGTATTTT; V: TRBV3-1/TRBV3-2; D: TRBD2; size: once; J: TRBJ2-3
CDR3: CAWSQELNTEAFF; DNA: TGTGCCTGGAGTCAGGAACTGAACACTGAAGCTTTCTTT; V: TRBV30; D: NA; size: NA; J: TRBJ1-1
CDR3: CASSLVEGADTGELFF; DNA: TGTGCCAGCAGCTTGGTTGAGGGGGCGGATACCGGGGAGCTGTTTTTT; V: TRBV5-8; D: TRBD1; size: NA; J: TRBJ2-2
CDR3: CASTPWGGTHTGELFF; DNA: TGTGCCAGCACCCCCTGGGGTGGGACACACACCGGGGAGCTGTTTTTT; V: TRBV7-6; D: NA; size: NA; J: TRBJ2-2
CDR3: CSAMEMRPDEAFF; DNA: TGCAGCGCCATGGAGATGAGGCCCGATGAAGCTTTCTTT; V: TRBV29-1; D: NA; size: NA; J: TRBJ1-1
CDR3: CASRPGLAGETQYF; DNA: TGTGCCAGCAGACCTGGACTAGCGGGGGAGACCCAGTACTTC; V: TRBV6-5; D: TRBD2; size: NA; J: TRBJ2-5
CDR3: CASSLGQGYLSYEQYF; DNA: TGTGCCAGCAGCCTCGGACAGGGCTACCTCTCCTACGAGCAGTACTTC; V: TRBV9; D: TRBD1; size: once; J: TRBJ2-7
CDR3: CASSPLADLSYEQYF; DNA: TGTGCCAGCAGCCCACTAGCGGACCTCTCCTACGAGCAGTACTTC; V: TRBV27; D: TRBD2; size: NA; J: TRBJ2-7
CDR3: CASSVETGGYSGANVLTF; DNA: TGTGCCAGCAGTGTCGAGACAGGGGGATACTCTGGGGCCAACGTCCTGACTTTC; V: TRBV2; D: TRBD1; size: NA; J: TRBJ2-6
CDR3: CASSLGGPQAGNTIYF; DNA: TGTGCCAGCAGCTTAGGTGGCCCCCAGGCTGGAAACACCATATATTTT; V: TRBV7-3; D: NA; size: NA; J: TRBJ1-3
CDR3: CASSTGQGYGYTF; DNA: TGTGCCAGCAGCACCGGACAGGGCTATGGCTACACCTTC; V: TRBV7-2; D: TRBD1; size: NA; J: TRBJ1-2
CDR3: CAWTSGTPKNEQFF; DNA: TGTGCCTGGACATCCGGGACTCCAAAGAATGAGCAGTTCTTC; V: TRBV30; D: NA; size: NA; J: TRBJ2-1
CDR3: CASIMGAGVTGELFF; DNA: TGTGCCAGCATTATGGGGGCAGGGGTCACCGGGGAGCTGTTTTTT; V: TRBV7-8; D: NA; size: NA; J: TRBJ2-2
CDR3: CASSLGQTTDTQYF; DNA: TGTGCCAGCAGCTTGGGCCAAACCACAGATACGCAGTATTTT; V: TRBV7-3; D: NA; size: NA; J: TRBJ2-3
CDR3: CAISGGQGVGGANVLTF; DNA: TGTGCCATCAGTGGGGGACAGGGGGTTGGTGGGGCCAACGTCCTGACTTTC; V: TRBV10-3; D: TRBD1; size: NA; J: TRBJ2-6
CDR3: CASSFRRGTVPSPNYGYTF; DNA: TGTGCCAGCAGTTTCCGTCGTGGCACCGTACCTTCTCCTAACTATGGCTACACCTTC; V: TRBV6-2/TRBV6-3; D: NA; size: NA; J: TRBJ1-2
CDR3: CASSVGTSGMGEEQYF; DNA: TGTGCCAGCAGCGTAGGGACTAGCGGGATGGGAGAGGAGCAGTACTTC; V: TRBV9; D: TRBD2; size: NA; J: TRBJ2-7